This TCR beta chain derives from a study of early T cells in non-severe SARS-CoV-2 infection. The overall study: With bulk RNA from unsorted whole blood as input, sequencing yielded unpaired chains. Study-level findings and limits: Matches to VDJdb favored anti-spike CD8 responses and missed private and CD4 specificities.

One entry per CDR3 protein, called by TCRdb with MiXCR from the 5' RACE reads. Of some 98,000 distinct CDR3 sequences detected, roughly 17% appear once; the ten largest clones hold roughly 1.2%. This CDR3 has 12 residues. Germline V gene lookup returns CDR1 MNHEY and CDR2 SVGEGT. The germline V and J ends were trimmed by 3 bases and 9 bases, with 9 bases remaining between them. Of note for this clonotype: Its antigen remains unidentified.

The chain employs TRBV6-2 or TRBV6-3 and TRBJ2-1; D might be TRBD2 (5 bases). Sequencing was performed on whole blood. The TCR originated in an adult who was a healthcare worker with PCR-confirmed SARS-CoV-2 infection or an uninfected control (not recorded which). The CDR3 nucleotides are TGTGCCAGCAGTTATACTCGGGGTGAGCAGTTCTTC. The encoded protein is CASSYTRGEQFF.